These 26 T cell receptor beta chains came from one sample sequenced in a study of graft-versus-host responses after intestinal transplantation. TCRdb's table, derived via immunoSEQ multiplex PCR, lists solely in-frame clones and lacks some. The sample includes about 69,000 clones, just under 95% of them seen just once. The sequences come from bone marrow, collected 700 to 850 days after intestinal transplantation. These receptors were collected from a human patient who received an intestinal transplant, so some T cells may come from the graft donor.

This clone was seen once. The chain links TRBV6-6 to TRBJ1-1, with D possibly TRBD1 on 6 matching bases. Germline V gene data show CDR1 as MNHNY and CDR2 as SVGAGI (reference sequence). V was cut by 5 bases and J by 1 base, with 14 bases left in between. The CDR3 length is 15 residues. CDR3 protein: CASSQFQGRNTEAFF. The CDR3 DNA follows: TGTGCCAGCAGTCAATTCCAGGGGCGGAACACTGAAGCTTTCTTT.

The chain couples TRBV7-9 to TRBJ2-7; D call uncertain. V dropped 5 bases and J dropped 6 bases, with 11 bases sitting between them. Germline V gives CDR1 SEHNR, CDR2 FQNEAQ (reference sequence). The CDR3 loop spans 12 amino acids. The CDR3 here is CASSPTPLEQYF. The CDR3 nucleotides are TGTGCCAGCAGCCCCACCCCACTCGAGCAGTACTTC.

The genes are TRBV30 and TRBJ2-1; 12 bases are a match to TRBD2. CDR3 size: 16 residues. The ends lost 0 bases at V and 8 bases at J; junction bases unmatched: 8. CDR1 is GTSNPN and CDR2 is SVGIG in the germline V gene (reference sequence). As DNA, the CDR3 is TGTGCCTGGAGTGTTCAGGGGACTAGCGGGTTCTATGAGCAGTTCTTC. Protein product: CAWSVQGTSGFYEQFF. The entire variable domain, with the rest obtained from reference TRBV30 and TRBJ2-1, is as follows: SQTIHQWPATLVQPVGSPLSLECTVEGTSNPNLYWYRQAAGRGLQLLFYSVGIGQISSEVPQNLSASRPQDRQFILSSKKLLLSDSGFYLCAWSVQGTSGFYEQFFGPGTRLTVL.

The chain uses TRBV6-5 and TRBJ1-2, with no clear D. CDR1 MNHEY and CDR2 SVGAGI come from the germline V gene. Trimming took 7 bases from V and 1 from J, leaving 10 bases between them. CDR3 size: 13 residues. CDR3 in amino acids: CASTRGVNYGYTF. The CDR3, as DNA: TGTGCCAGCACCAGAGGAGTTAACTATGGCTACACCTTC.

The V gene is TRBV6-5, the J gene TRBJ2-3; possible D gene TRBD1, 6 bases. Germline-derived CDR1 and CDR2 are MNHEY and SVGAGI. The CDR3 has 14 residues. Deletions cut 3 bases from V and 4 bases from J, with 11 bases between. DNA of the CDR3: TGTGCCAGCAGTTATAGGGGACATGCAGATACGCAGTATTTT. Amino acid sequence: CASSYRGHADTQYF.

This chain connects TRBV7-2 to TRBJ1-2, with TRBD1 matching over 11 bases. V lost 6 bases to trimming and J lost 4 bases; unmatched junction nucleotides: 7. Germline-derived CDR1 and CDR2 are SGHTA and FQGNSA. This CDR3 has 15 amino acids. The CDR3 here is CASRFRDRGIYGYTF. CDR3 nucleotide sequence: TGTGCCAGCAGGTTTCGGGACAGGGGGATCTATGGCTACACCTTC.

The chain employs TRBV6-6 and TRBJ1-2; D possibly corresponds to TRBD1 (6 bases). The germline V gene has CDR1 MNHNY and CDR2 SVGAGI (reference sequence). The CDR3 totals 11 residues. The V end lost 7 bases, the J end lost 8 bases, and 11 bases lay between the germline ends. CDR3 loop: CASTTGSGYTF. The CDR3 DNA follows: TGTGCCAGCACCACAGGGAGCGGCTACACCTTC.

CDR3 sequence (DNA): TGCGCCAGCAGTAGAGCGGACCCCTACGAGCAGTACTTC. This codes for CASSRADPYEQYF. The chain uses TRBV5-1 and TRBJ2-7; D might be TRBD2 (5 bases). Trimming removed 5 bases from V and 2 bases from J, with 11 bases in between. In germline, CDR1 is SGHRS, CDR2 YFSETQ. The CDR3 runs 13 residues.

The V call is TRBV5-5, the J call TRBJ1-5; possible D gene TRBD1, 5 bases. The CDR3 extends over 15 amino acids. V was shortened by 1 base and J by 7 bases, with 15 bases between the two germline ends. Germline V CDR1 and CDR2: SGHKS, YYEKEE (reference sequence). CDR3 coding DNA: TGTGCCAGCAGCTTGAGCGTAGGGGTCTCCCAGCCCCAGCATTTT. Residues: CASSLSVGVSQPQHF.

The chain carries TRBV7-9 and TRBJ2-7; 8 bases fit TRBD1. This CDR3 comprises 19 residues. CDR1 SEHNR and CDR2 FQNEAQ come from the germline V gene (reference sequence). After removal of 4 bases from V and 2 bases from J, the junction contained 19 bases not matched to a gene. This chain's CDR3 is CASSSTPKTGASRPYEQYF. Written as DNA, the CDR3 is TGTGCCAGCAGCTCCACACCTAAGACAGGGGCCAGTCGCCCCTACGAGCAGTACTTC.

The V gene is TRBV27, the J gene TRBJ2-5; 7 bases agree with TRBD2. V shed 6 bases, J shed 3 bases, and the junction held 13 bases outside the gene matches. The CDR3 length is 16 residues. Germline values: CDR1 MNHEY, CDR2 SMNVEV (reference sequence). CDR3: CASSTSGGGAEETQYF. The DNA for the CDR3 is TGTGCCAGCAGCACCTCGGGCGGGGGAGCAGAAGAGACCCAGTACTTC.

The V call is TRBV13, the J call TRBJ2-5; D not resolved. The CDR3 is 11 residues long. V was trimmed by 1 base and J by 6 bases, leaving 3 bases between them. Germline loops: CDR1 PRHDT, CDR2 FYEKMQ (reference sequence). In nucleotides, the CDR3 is TGTGCCAGCAGCTTAGAAAAGACCCAGTACTTC. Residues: CASSLEKTQYF.

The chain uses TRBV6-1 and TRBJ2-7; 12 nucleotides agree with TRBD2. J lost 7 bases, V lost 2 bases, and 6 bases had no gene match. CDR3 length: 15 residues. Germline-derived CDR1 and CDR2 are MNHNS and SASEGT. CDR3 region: CASSETTSGSHEQYF. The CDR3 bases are TGTGCCAGCAGTGAAACGACTAGCGGGAGTCATGAGCAGTACTTC.

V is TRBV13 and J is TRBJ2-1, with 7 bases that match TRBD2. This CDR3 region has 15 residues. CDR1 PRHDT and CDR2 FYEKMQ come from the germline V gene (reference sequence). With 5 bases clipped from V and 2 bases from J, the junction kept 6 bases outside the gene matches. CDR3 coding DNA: TGTGCCAGCAGCCAAGCGGGGAATCCCTACAATGAGCAGTTCTTC. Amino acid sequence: CASSQAGNPYNEQFF.

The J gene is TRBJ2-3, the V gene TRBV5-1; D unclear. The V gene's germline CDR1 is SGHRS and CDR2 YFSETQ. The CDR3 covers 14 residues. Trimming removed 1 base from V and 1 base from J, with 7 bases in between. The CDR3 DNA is TGCGCCAGCAGCTTGAGGGCGCGCACAGATACGCAGTATTTT. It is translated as CASSLRARTDTQYF. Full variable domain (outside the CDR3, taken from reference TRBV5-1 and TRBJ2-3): KAGVTQTPRYLIKTRGQQVTLSCSPISGHRSVSWYQQTPGQGLQFLFEYFSETQRNKGNFPGRFSGRQFSNSRSEMNVSTLELGDSALYLCASSLRARTDTQYFGPGTRLTVL.

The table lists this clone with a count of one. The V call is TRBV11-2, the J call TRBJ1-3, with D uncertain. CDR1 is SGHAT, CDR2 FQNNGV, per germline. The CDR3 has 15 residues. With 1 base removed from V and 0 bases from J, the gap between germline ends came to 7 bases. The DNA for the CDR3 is TGTGCCAGCAGCTTAGCGTGGATCTCTGGAAACACCATATATTTT. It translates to CASSLAWISGNTIYF. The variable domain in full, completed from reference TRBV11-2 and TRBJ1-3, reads EAGVAQSPRYKIIEKRQSVAFWCNPISGHATLYWYQQILGQGPKLLIQFQNNGVVDDSQLPKDRFSAERLKGVDSTLKIQPAKLEDSAVYLCASSLAWISGNTIYFGEGSWLTVV.

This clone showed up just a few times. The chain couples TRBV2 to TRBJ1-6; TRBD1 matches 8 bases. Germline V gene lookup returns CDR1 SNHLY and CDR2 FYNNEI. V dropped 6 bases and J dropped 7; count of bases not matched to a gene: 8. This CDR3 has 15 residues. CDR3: CASSLSGTGNSPLHF. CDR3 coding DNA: TGTGCCAGCAGCCTCTCCGGGACAGGCAATTCACCCCTCCACTTT.

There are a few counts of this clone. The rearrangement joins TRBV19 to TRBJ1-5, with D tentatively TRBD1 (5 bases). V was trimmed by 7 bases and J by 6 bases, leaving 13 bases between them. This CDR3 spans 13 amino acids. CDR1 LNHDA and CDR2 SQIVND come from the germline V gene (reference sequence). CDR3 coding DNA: TGTGCCAGTACGGGACTAACATTTCAGCCCCAGCATTTT. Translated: CASTGLTFQPQHF.

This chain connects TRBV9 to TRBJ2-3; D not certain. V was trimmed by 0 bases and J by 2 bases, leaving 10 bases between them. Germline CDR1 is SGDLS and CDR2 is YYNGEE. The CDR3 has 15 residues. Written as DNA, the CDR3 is TGTGCCAGCAGCGTAGCTTCCACTCACACAGATACGCAGTATTTT. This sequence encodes CASSVASTHTDTQYF.

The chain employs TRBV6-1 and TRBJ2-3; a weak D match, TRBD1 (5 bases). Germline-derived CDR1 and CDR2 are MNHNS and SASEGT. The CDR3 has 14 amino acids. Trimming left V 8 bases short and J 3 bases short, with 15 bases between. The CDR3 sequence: CASVWAGWTDTQYF. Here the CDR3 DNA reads TGTGCCAGCGTATGGGCAGGGTGGACAGATACGCAGTATTTT.

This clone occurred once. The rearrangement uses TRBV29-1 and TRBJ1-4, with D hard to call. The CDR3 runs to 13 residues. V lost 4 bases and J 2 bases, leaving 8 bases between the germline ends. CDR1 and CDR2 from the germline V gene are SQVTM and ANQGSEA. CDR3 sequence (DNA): TGCAGCGTTGGGTCCAACACTAATGAAAAACTGTTTTTT. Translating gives CSVGSNTNEKLFF.

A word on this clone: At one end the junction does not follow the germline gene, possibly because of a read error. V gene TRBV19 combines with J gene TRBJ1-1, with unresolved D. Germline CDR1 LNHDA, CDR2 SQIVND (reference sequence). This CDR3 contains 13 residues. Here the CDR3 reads CASMARLNTEAFF. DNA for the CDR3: TGTGCCAGTATGGCACGGTTGAATACTGAAGCTTTCTTT.

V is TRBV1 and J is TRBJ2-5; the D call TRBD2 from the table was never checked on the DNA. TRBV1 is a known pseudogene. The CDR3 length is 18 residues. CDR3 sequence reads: CTSTPGLAGGPEQETQYF. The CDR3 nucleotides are TGCACCAGCACCCCGGGACTAGCGGGAGGGCCCGAGCAAGAGACCCAGTACTTC.

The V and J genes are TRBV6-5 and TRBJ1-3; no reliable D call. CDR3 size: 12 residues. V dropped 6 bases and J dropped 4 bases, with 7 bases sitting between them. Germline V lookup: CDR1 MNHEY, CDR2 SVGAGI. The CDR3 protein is CASRGAGNTIYF. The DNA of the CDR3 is TGTGCCAGCAGAGGCGCCGGAAACACCATATATTTT.

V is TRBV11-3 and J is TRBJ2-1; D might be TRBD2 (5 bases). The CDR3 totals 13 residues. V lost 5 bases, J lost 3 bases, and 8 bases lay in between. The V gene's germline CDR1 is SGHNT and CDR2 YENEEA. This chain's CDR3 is CASSNSVYNEQFF. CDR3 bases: TGTGCCAGCAGCAATAGCGTCTACAATGAGCAGTTCTTC.

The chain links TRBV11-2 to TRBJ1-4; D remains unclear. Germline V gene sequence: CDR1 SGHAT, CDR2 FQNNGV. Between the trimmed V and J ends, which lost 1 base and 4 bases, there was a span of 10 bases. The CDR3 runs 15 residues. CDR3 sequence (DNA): TGTGCCAGCAGCTTAGTTACCGGTGGTAATGAAAAACTGTTTTTT. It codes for CASSLVTGGNEKLFF.